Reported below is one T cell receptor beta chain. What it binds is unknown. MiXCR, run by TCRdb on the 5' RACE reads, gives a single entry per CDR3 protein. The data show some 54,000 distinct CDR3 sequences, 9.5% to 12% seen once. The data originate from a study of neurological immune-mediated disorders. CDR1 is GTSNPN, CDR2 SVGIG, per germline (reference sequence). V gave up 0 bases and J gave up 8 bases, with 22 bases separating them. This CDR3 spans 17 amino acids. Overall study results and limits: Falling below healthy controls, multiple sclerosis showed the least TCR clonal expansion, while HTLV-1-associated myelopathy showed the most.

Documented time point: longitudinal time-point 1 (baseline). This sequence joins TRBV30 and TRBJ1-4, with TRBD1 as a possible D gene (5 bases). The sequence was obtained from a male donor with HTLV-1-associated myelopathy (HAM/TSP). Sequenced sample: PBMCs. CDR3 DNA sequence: TGTGCCTGGAGTGTTGATAGGACTCGGGGCGGACGGGAAAAACTGTTTTTT. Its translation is CAWSVDRTRGGREKLFF.